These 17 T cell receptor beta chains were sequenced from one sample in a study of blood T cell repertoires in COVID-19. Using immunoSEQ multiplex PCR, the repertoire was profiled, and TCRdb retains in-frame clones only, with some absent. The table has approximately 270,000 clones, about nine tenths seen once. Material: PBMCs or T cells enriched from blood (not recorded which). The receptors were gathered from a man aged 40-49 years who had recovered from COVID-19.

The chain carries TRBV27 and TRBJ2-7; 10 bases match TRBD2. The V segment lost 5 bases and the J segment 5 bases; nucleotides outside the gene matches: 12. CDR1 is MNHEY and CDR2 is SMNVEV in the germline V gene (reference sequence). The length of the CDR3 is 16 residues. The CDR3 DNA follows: TGTGCCAGCAGTCAACTGCCCCTAGCGGGAGCCGACGAGCAGTACTTC. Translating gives CASSQLPLAGADEQYF.

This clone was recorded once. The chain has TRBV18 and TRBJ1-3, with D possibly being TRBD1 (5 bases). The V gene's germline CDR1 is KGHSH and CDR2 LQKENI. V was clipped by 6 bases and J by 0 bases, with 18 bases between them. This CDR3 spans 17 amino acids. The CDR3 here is CASSRGTGTSSGNTIYF. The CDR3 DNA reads TGTGCCAGCTCCCGGGGGACTGGGACGAGCTCTGGAAACACCATATATTTT.

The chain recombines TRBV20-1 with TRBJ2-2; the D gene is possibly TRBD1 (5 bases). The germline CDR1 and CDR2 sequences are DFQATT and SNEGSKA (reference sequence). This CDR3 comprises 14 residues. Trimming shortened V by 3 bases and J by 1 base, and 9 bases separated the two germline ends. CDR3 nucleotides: TGCAGTGCTAGTGGGGCTGGGAACACCGGGGAGCTGTTTTTT. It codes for CSASGAGNTGELFF.

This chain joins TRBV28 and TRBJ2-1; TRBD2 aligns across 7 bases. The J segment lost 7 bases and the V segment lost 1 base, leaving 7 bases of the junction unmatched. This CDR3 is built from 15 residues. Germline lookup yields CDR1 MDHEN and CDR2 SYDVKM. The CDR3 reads CASSLSPVAGNEQFF. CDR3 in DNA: TGTGCCAGCAGTTTATCCCCGGTAGCGGGTAATGAGCAGTTCTTC.

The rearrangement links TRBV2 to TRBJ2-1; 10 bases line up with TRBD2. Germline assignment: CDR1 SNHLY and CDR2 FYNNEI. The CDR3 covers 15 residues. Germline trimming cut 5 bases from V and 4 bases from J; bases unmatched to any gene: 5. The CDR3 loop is CASSSSGGRYNEQFF. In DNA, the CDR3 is TGTGCCAGCAGTTCTAGCGGGGGCCGGTACAATGAGCAGTTCTTC.

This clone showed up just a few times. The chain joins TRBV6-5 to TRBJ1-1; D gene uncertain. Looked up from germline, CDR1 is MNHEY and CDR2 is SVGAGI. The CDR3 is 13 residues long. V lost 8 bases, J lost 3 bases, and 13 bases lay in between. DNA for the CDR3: TGTGCCAGCTTGCGCATGTATTACACTGAAGCTTTCTTT. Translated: CASLRMYYTEAFF.

The chain's CDR3 is CASTENQYSNQPQHF. CDR3 nucleotide sequence: TGCGCCAGCACCGAGAACCAATATAGCAATCAGCCCCAGCATTTT. The chain carries TRBV10-1 and TRBJ1-5; D gene ambiguous. Trimming removed 7 bases from V and 0 bases from J, with 13 bases in between. This CDR3 contains 15 residues. In germline, CDR1 is WNHNN, CDR2 SYGVQD (reference sequence).

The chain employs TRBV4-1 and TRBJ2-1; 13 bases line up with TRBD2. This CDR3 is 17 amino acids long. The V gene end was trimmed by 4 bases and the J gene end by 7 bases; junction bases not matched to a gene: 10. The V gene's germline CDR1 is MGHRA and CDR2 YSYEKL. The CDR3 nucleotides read TGCGCCAGCAGCCGTGCCGAACTAGCGGGAGGGCTAAATGAGCAGTTCTTC. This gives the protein CASSRAELAGGLNEQFF.

CDR3 amino acids: CASSPRTHQSGEQYF. CDR3 DNA sequence: TGTGCCAGCTCACCGCGGACACATCAGAGTGGCGAGCAGTACTTC. J is TRBJ2-7 and V is TRBV18; D possibly corresponds to TRBD1 (5 bases). The V gene lost 3 bases and the J gene lost 6 bases, with 18 bases spanning the gap. Germline assignment: CDR1 KGHSH and CDR2 LQKENI. The CDR3 has 15 residues.

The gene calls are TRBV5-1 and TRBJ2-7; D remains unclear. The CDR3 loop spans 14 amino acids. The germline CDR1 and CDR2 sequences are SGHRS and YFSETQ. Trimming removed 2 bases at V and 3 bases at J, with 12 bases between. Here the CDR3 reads CASSFSLPDYEQYF. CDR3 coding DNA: TGCGCCAGCAGCTTTTCTCTACCCGACTACGAGCAGTACTTC.

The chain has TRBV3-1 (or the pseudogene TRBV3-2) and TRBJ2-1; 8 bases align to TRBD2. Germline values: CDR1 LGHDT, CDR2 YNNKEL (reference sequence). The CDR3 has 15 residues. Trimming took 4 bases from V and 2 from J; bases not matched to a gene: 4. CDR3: CASSLPGLAYNEQFF. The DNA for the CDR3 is TGTGCCAGCAGCCTGCCGGGACTAGCCTACAATGAGCAGTTCTTC.

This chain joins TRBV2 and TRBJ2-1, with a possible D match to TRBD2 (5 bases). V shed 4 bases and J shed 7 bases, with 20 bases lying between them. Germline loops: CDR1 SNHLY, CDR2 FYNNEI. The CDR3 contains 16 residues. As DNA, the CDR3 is TGTGCCAGCAGTGCCGGCGGGTTCGGGTCCGGTAATGAGCAGTTCTTC. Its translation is CASSAGGFGSGNEQFF.

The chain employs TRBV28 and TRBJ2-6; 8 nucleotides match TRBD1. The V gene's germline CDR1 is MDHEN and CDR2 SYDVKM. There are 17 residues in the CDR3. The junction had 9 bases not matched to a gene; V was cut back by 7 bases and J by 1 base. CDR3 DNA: TGTGCCAGCATCACAGGACAGGGAGCGTCTGGGGCCAACGTCCTGACTTTC. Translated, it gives CASITGQGASGANVLTF.

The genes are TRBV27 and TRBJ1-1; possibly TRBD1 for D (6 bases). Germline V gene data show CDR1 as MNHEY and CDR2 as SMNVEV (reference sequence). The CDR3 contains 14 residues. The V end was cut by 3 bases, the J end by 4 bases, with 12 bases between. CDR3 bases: TGTGCCAGCAGTTTGGACAGTAGCCGCACTGAAGCTTTCTTT. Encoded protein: CASSLDSSRTEAFF.

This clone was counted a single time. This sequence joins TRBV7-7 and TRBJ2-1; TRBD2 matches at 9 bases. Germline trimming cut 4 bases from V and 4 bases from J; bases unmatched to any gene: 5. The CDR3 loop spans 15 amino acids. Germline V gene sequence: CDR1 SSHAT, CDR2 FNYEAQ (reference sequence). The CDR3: CASSSGTSNYNEQFF. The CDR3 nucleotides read TGTGCCAGCAGCTCCGGGACTAGCAATTACAATGAGCAGTTCTTC.

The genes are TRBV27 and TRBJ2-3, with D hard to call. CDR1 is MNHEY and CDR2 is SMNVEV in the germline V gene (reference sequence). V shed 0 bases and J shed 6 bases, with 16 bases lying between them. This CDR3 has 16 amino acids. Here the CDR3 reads CASSLSINFVQDTQYF. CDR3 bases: TGTGCCAGCAGTTTATCGATAAATTTTGTGCAGGATACGCAGTATTTT.

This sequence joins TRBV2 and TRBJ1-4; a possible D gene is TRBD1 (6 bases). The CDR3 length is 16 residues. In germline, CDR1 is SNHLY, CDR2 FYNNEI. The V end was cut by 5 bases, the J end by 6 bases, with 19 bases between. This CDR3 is CASSLGGAGSYEKLFF. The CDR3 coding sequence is TGTGCCAGCAGTCTCGGGGGGGCAGGGTCCTATGAAAAACTGTTTTTT.